This record concerns one T cell receptor beta chain sequence. The clone's antigen remains unknown. The record has no base qualities; no much larger clone is one base away. This sample stems from a study of blood T cell repertoires in COVID-19 (dated by TCRdb to 2020 to 2022). Regarding the complete study: Samples covering the acute and convalescent phases of COVID-19 were provided by collaborators in the United States, Italy and Spain. A freely available public database, intended as a resource for researchers studying the immune response to SARS-CoV-2, is where the repertoires were released. The samples were drawn from the first 160 participants of the ongoing ImmuneRACE study and from 950 to 1,500 subjects provided by 6 global collaborators. The prospective study material was composed of cDNA or gDNA derived from T cells, B-cell-depleted T cells, or PBMCs. Subjects who had been exposed to COVID-19, were actively infected with it, or had recovered from it provided the deeply sampled blood TCRbeta repertoires that made up the dataset. Where HLA class I and class II types were available, the types were taken from metadata supplied by the sample provider, not from assay-based typing. Nearly every sample came with metadata listing a de-identified subject ID, COVID-19 status, age in years and sex.

The research as a whole found: The amount of clinical and demographic metadata varied by source and participant and was provided uncurated.

V sheds 1 base and J sheds 6 bases, leaving 16 bases between their ends. The germline V gene sets CDR1 to SGHAT and CDR2 to FQNNGV. The CDR3, from cysteine to phenylalanine, totals 15 residues. Only the CDR3 DNA is retained, 45 bases long and in frame from the first base. The immunoSEQ Assay, a bias-controlled multiplex PCR, was used to amplify TCRbeta CDR3 regions from genomic DNA. In the authors' own workflow: The number of nucleated cells in each sample was estimated by amplification of reference gene primers within the assay. To quantify the absolute abundance of each unique TCRbeta CDR3 rearrangement, sequence reads were collapsed and filtered. For each sample, productive Simpson clonality was calculated as the square root of Simpson's diversity index across productive rearrangements. TCRdb's version of the immuneACCESS table is confined to in-frame rearrangements and falls short of the full clone set. An unresolved V gene accounts for under half of the shortfall where checked; the remainder is of unknown origin. D and trimming come from the DNA, and the V and J calls and clone size come from that table. The sample table contains hundreds of thousands of clones; only one count was recorded for around 87% of them. The top ten clonotypes cover roughly 1.6% of the sample.

In the prospective study, participants were about 18 to 95 years old, resided in fewer than 25 geographic areas of the United States, and were enrolled through a virtual design. In the prospective study, participants were assigned to cohorts based on the clinical history participants reported in a screening survey and a study questionnaire. In the prospective study, whole blood, serum and a nasopharyngeal or oropharyngeal swab were collected from each participant by mobile phlebotomists. Over a roughly 2-month period, participants in the prospective study had the option of providing additional blood draws and questionnaires. Prospective study blood samples were shipped either frozen or at room temperature before DNA extraction.

The sequencing sample was made of PBMCs or T cells enriched from blood (not recorded which). The TCR comes from a young woman with acute COVID-19. The rearranged chain carries TRBV11-2 and TRBJ2-7, with a weak D call of TRBD2 (6 bases match). The CDR3 here reads CASSLAGTARSEQYF. In nucleotide form, the sequence is TGTGCCAGCAGCTTAGCCGGGACTGCCCGTAGCGAGCAGTACTTC.